One and the same sample provided the 31 T cell receptor beta chains below, sequenced in a study of blood T cell repertoires in COVID-19. Measured with immunoSEQ multiplex PCR; TCRdb has only the in-frame clones, and not every one. The sample carries approximately 300,000 clones, 90% to 95% recorded once. Sequenced sample: PBMCs or T cells enriched from blood (not recorded which). The source is a woman in her 30s who had been exposed to COVID-19.

The chain carries TRBV5-6 and TRBJ2-5, with 10 bases identical to TRBD1. This CDR3 is 15 amino acids long. Per germline, CDR1 SGHDT and CDR2 YYEEEE. With V trimmed by 2 bases and J by 7 bases, 8 bases remained unmatched. This chain's CDR3 is CASSFPGQGEGTQYF. The CDR3, as DNA: TGTGCCAGCAGCTTCCCCGGACAGGGGGAAGGGACCCAGTACTTC.

The CDR3 loop is CASSSDRTNYGYTF. The CDR3 region has the DNA TGTGCCAGCAGTTCTGACAGGACCAACTATGGCTACACCTTC. V and J are TRBV2 and TRBJ1-2, with D possibly matching TRBD1 (6 bases). Germline V CDR1 and CDR2: SNHLY, FYNNEI. The CDR3 totals 14 residues. Trimming took off 5 bases at V and 2 bases at J, with 12 bases between the two ends.

J is TRBJ2-5 and V is TRBV30; D gene ambiguous. Germline-derived CDR1 and CDR2 are GTSNPN and SVGIG (reference sequence). CDR3 length equals 11 residues. Trimming took 2 bases from V and 2 from J, leaving 3 bases between them. The chain's CDR3 is CAWSPQETQYF. The CDR3 DNA follows: TGTGCCTGGAGTCCTCAAGAGACCCAGTACTTC.

This chain joins TRBV6-1 and TRBJ1-2; D unclear. Trimming stripped 3 bases from V and 4 bases from J, with 3 bases between. The CDR3 consists of 11 residues. Germline V gene data show CDR1 as MNHNS and CDR2 as SASEGT. In DNA form, the CDR3 reads TGTGCCAGCAGTGACAGCTATGGCTACACCTTC. Translated, it gives CASSDSYGYTF.

The chain links TRBV2 to TRBJ1-6, with 9 bases identical to TRBD1. The V segment lost 6 bases and the J segment 7 bases; nucleotides outside the gene matches: 13. Germline loops: CDR1 SNHLY, CDR2 FYNNEI. This CDR3 has 17 residues. The CDR3 nucleotides read TGTGCCAGCAGCTCCTTGGGGACAGGGACAAGCAATTCACCCCTCCACTTT. Amino acids: CASSSLGTGTSNSPLHF. Using reference TRBV2 and TRBJ1-6 for the parts outside the CDR3, the full variable domain is EPEVTQTPSHQVTQMGQEVILRCVPISNHLYFYWYRQILGQKVEFLVSFYNNEISEKSEIFDDQFSVERPDGSNFTLKIRSTKLEDSAMYFCASSSLGTGTSNSPLHFGNGTRLTVT.

The V gene is TRBV19, the J gene TRBJ1-5, with D perhaps matching TRBD1 (6 bases). The CDR3 sequence is 14 residues long. Per germline, CDR1 LNHDA and CDR2 SQIVND (reference sequence). V was trimmed by 4 bases and J by 2 bases, leaving 9 bases between them. DNA for the CDR3: TGTGCCAGTAGTAGACCAGGGGGCAATCAGCCCCAGCATTTT. It yields the protein CASSRPGGNQPQHF. Using reference TRBV19 and TRBJ1-5 for the parts outside the CDR3, the full variable domain is DGGITQSPKYLFRKEGQNVTLSCEQNLNHDAMYWYRQDPGQGLRLIYYSQIVNDFQKGDIAEGYSVSREKKESFPLTVTSAQKNPTAFYLCASSRPGGNQPQHFGDGTRLSIL.

V usage is TRBV6-2 or TRBV6-3 and J usage is TRBJ2-7; TRBD2 matches at 8 bases. The trim removed 3 bases at V and 4 bases at J, leaving 5 bases unmatched. The germline V gene encodes CDR1 MNHEY and CDR2 SVGEGT. This CDR3 spans 14 amino acids. CDR3: CASSYRSGGYEQYF. In DNA, the CDR3 is TGTGCCAGCAGTTATCGAAGCGGGGGATACGAGCAGTACTTC.

The V call is TRBV7-8, the J call TRBJ2-5; D gene uncertain. Per the germline V gene, CDR1 is SGHVS and CDR2 is FQNEAQ. V dropped 2 bases and J dropped 2 bases, with 6 bases sitting between them. This CDR3 comprises 13 residues. The CDR3 here is CASSLREQETQYF. CDR3 in DNA: TGTGCCAGCAGCTTAAGAGAGCAAGAGACCCAGTACTTC.

The genes are TRBV2 and TRBJ2-3; no definite D call. The CDR3 is 15 amino acids. V was cut by 2 bases and J by 0 bases, with 9 bases left in between. CDR1 is SNHLY, CDR2 FYNNEI, per germline. This chain's CDR3 is CASSERSASTDTQYF. Here the CDR3 DNA reads TGTGCCAGCAGTGAAAGGAGCGCCAGCACAGATACGCAGTATTTT.

CDR3: CATSRGGGSTGELFF. The CDR3 DNA is TGTGCCACCAGCAGAGGGGGCGGGAGCACCGGGGAGCTGTTTTTT. The chain uses TRBV15 and TRBJ2-2; 7 bases fit TRBD2. CDR3 length: 15 amino acids. Germline CDR1 reads LNHNV; CDR2 reads YYDKDF (reference sequence). The ends lost 1 base at V and 4 bases at J; junction bases unmatched: 3.

The rearrangement uses TRBV7-2 and TRBJ1-2; the D is unclear. CDR3 length equals 15 residues. Germline V gives CDR1 SGHTA, CDR2 FQGNSA. V was trimmed by 2 bases and J by 4 bases, leaving 14 bases between them. The DNA of the CDR3 is TGTGCCAGCAGCTTATTACTTTGGGAGGGCTATGGCTACACCTTC. The encoded protein is CASSLLLWEGYGYTF.

The gene calls are TRBV25-1 and TRBJ1-4; 9 bases agree with TRBD1. Germline CDR1 MGHDK, CDR2 SYGVNS. With 3 bases clipped from V and 4 bases from J, the junction kept 6 bases outside the gene matches. The CDR3 extends over 16 amino acids. The CDR3 loop reads CASSEGGQGINEKLFF. For the CDR3, the DNA is TGTGCCAGCAGTGAGGGGGGACAGGGAATTAATGAAAAACTGTTTTTT.

The chain has TRBV6-2 or TRBV6-3 and TRBJ2-3; 14 bases are shared with TRBD2. This CDR3 comprises 13 residues. J was trimmed by 14 bases and V by 2 bases; bases with no gene match: 3. Germline CDR1 reads MNHEY; CDR2 reads SVGEGT. The chain's CDR3 is CASSYGLAGGMYF. The CDR3, as DNA: TGTGCCAGCAGTTACGGACTAGCGGGGGGCATGTATTTT.

The chain joins TRBV7-8 to TRBJ2-7, with 7 bases matching TRBD1. Trimming took 2 bases from V and 3 from J; bases not matched to a gene: 16. Germline loops: CDR1 SGHVS, CDR2 FQNEAQ. The CDR3 has 18 residues. Here the CDR3 DNA reads TGTGCCAGCAGCTTACGGGATAGGACAGGCCCGGGAATCTACGAGCAGTACTTC. This sequence encodes CASSLRDRTGPGIYEQYF.

This chain joins TRBV2 and TRBJ1-5, with TRBD1 identical over 7 bases. This CDR3 comprises 14 residues. Trimming removed 4 bases from V and 7 bases from J; junction bases left unmatched: 7. Germline values: CDR1 SNHLY, CDR2 FYNNEI. CDR3 nucleotides: TGTGCCAGCAGTGGACAGGGAGGCCGGCAGCCCCAGCATTTT. As protein: CASSGQGGRQPQHF. Supplemented by reference TRBV2 and TRBJ1-5, the full variable domain reads EPEVTQTPSHQVTQMGQEVILRCVPISNHLYFYWYRQILGQKVEFLVSFYNNEISEKSEIFDDQFSVERPDGSNFTLKIRSTKLEDSAMYFCASSGQGGRQPQHFGDGTRLSIL.

The genes are TRBV7-2 and TRBJ2-5; TRBD2 agrees at 11 bases. Trimming at V came to 3 bases and at J to 5 bases, leaving 8 bases not matched to a gene. CDR1 and CDR2 from the germline V gene are SGHTA and FQGNSA. This CDR3 has 16 amino acids. Written as DNA, the CDR3 is TGTGCCAGCAGCTTTCCCCCTAGCGGGGGGCGGGAGACCCAGTACTTC. Translated, it gives CASSFPPSGGRETQYF.

V and J are TRBV4-2 and TRBJ2-1, with D possibly TRBD2 on 5 matching bases. Trimming took 0 bases from V and 4 from J, leaving 10 bases between them. The CDR3 totals 15 residues. Germline lookup yields CDR1 LGHNA and CDR2 YNFKEQ. As DNA, the CDR3 is TGTGCCAGCAGCCAAGATGTGGGAGAGTACAATGAGCAGTTCTTC. It translates to CASSQDVGEYNEQFF.

The chain uses TRBV29-1 and TRBJ1-5; no clear D. Trimming shortened V by 7 bases and J by 1 base, and 11 bases separated the two germline ends. This CDR3 has 13 residues. CDR1 and CDR2 (germline): SQVTM, ANQGSEA. The CDR3 loop is CSGGSGSNQPQHF. The DNA for the CDR3 is TGCAGCGGAGGATCGGGGAGCAATCAGCCCCAGCATTTT.

V gene TRBV10-2 combines with J gene TRBJ2-5, with 9 positions matching TRBD2. Germline V gives CDR1 WSHSY, CDR2 SAAADI. This CDR3 is 15 amino acids long. After removal of 2 bases from V and 3 bases from J, the junction contained 4 bases not matched to a gene. CDR3 in amino acids: CASSEASGEEETQYF. In DNA form, the CDR3 reads TGCGCCAGCAGTGAGGCTAGCGGGGAGGAAGAGACCCAGTACTTC.

The rearrangement links TRBV19 to TRBJ2-5; 11 bases match TRBD1. This CDR3 is built from 16 residues. Looked up from germline, CDR1 is LNHDA and CDR2 is SQIVND (reference sequence). V shed 3 bases and J 6 bases; nucleotides not matched to a gene: 9. The CDR3 sequence is CASSILDGTGGQTQYF. CDR3 coding DNA: TGTGCCAGTAGTATCCTAGATGGGACAGGGGGACAGACCCAGTACTTC.

The genes are TRBV25-1 and TRBJ1-1, with D perhaps TRBD1 (5 bases). Germline-derived CDR1 and CDR2 are MGHDK and SYGVNS. Trimming left V 7 bases short and J 4 bases short, with 22 bases between. The CDR3 has 16 amino acids. The CDR3 nucleotides are TGTGCCAGCACCCCCCAGCCTGGGGGGGAGGGCACTGAAGCTTTCTTT. This sequence encodes CASTPQPGGEGTEAFF.

A single count supports this clone. This chain connects TRBV5-5 to TRBJ1-1; D is unclear. V lost 2 bases, J lost 3 bases, and 5 bases lay in between. Germline V gene lookup returns CDR1 SGHKS and CDR2 YYEKEE (reference sequence). The CDR3 sequence is 12 residues long. The CDR3 loop reads CASSFGDTEAFF. As DNA, the CDR3 is TGTGCCAGCAGCTTCGGGGACACTGAAGCTTTCTTT.

The chain combines TRBV6-5 with TRBJ1-1, with a tentative D call TRBD1 (6 bases). The CDR3 contains 15 residues. Trimming took 6 bases from V and 1 from J, leaving 15 bases between them. Germline V CDR1 and CDR2: MNHEY, SVGAGI. CDR3 sequence reads: CASSNYGTQNTEAFF. The CDR3 DNA reads TGTGCCAGCAGCAACTACGGGACACAGAACACTGAAGCTTTCTTT.

The chain couples TRBV3-1 (or the pseudogene TRBV3-2) to TRBJ1-2; TRBD1 matches at 11 bases. Germline assignment: CDR1 LGHDT and CDR2 YNNKEL (reference sequence). This CDR3 is built from 15 residues. V lost 4 bases, J lost 8 bases, and 9 bases stayed unmatched. CDR3 bases: TGTGCCAGCAGCCTCAGTGGACAGGGGGCGCAAGGCTACACCTTC. Protein product: CASSLSGQGAQGYTF.

The rearrangement joins TRBV5-1 to TRBJ2-7; 8 bases map to TRBD2. CDR1 and CDR2 from the germline V gene are SGHRS and YFSETQ. Trimming removed 1 base from V and 2 bases from J; junction bases left unmatched: 2. CDR3 length equals 14 residues. The CDR3 protein is CASSLRGGTYEQYF. In DNA, the CDR3 is TGCGCCAGCAGCTTGCGGGGGGGAACCTACGAGCAGTACTTC.

This clone was detected once. The rearrangement joins TRBV4-2 to TRBJ2-7, with TRBD2 matching over 10 bases. V dropped 1 base and J dropped 10; count of bases not matched to a gene: 4. There are 13 residues in the CDR3. Looked up from germline, CDR1 is LGHNA and CDR2 is YNFKEQ. The CDR3 DNA sequence: TGTGCCAGCAGCCAAGCCCTAGCGGGGGCCCAGTACTTC. As protein: CASSQALAGAQYF.

This clone occurred once. The V call is TRBV29-1, the J call TRBJ1-1, with D maybe TRBD1 (6 bases). From germline, CDR1 is SQVTM and CDR2 ANQGSEA. The CDR3 is 13 residues long. With 5 bases removed from V and 6 bases from J, the gap between germline ends came to 16 bases. CDR3 in amino acids: CSVTGTINPEAFF. Written as DNA, the CDR3 is TGCAGCGTTACAGGGACGATTAACCCTGAAGCTTTCTTT.

J is TRBJ1-3 and V is TRBV3-1 (or the pseudogene TRBV3-2), with a weak D call TRBD1 (5 bases). Germline values: CDR1 LGHDT, CDR2 YNNKEL (reference sequence). Trimming left V 4 bases short and J 9 bases short, with 13 bases between. This CDR3 is built from 13 residues. The CDR3 is CASSPRDSPTIYF. The CDR3 DNA reads TGTGCCAGCAGCCCCCGGGACTCCCCCACCATATATTTT.

The rearrangement uses TRBV7-2 and TRBJ1-4; TRBD1 aligns across 7 bases. The germline CDR1 and CDR2 sequences are SGHTA and FQGNSA. This CDR3 contains 14 residues. Trimming took 7 bases from V and 4 from J; bases not matched to a gene: 6. As DNA, the CDR3 is TGTGCCAGCACCATCGACAGGGATAATGAAAAACTGTTTTTT. This codes for CASTIDRDNEKLFF. Full variable domain (rest looked up from reference TRBV7-2 and TRBJ1-4): GAGVSQSPSNKVTEKGKDVELRCDPISGHTALYWYRQSLGQGLEFLIYFQGNSAPDKSGLPSDRFSAERTGGSVSTLTIQRTQQEDSAVYLCASTIDRDNEKLFFGSGTQLSVL.

Written as DNA, the CDR3 is TGTGCCAGCAGCTTATATCCCAGACAGGGCACCGGGGCCAACGTCCTGACTTTC. The encoded protein is CASSLYPRQGTGANVLTF. The rearrangement uses TRBV7-2 and TRBJ2-6; TRBD1 matches 7 bases. Trimming cost V 2 bases and J 4 bases; bases outside gene matches: 11. The length of the CDR3 is 18 residues. CDR1 and CDR2 from the germline V gene are SGHTA and FQGNSA. Full variable domain (missing parts from reference TRBV7-2 and TRBJ2-6): GAGVSQSPSNKVTEKGKDVELRCDPISGHTALYWYRQSLGQGLEFLIYFQGNSAPDKSGLPSDRFSAERTGGSVSTLTIQRTQQEDSAVYLCASSLYPRQGTGANVLTFGAGSRLTVL.

The chain links TRBV9 to TRBJ2-3, with 7 bases lining up with TRBD1. Germline-derived CDR1 and CDR2 are SGDLS and YYNGEE. The CDR3 is 13 residues long. Unmatched junction bases numbered 13, after V lost 4 bases and J lost 14 bases. CDR3 sequence: CASSSGTATGVYF. The CDR3 region has the DNA TGTGCCAGCAGCTCGGGGACGGCTACAGGGGTGTATTTT.